Each of the 25 T cell receptor beta chains below was sequenced from the same sample in a study of CXCR3-negative and CXCR3-positive naive CD8 T cells. Study results and limitations: More hydrophobic TRB CDR3s were found in CXCR3-positive naive cells than in CXCR3-negative naive cells.

Libraries of TRB cDNA were made by 5' RACE and carried UMIs. TCRdb reprocessed the 5' RACE reads and stores each CDR3 protein as one record, lacking DNA. The sample table sets out about 150,000 distinct CDR3 sequences. No antigens are known for them. Input material: naive CXCR3+ CD8+ T cells from blood. Subset in this sample: CD45RO-CCR7+CD27+CD95- naive CD8+ T cells expressing CXCR3 (TNR3+). These TCRs come from a human donor in good health. Some clones in this sample may be carry-over from other donors' samples.

The J gene is TRBJ2-5, the V gene TRBV7-6. The CDR3 is 14 amino acids. Per the germline V gene, CDR1 is SGHVS and CDR2 is FNYEAQ. Here the CDR3 reads CASSSSGTWETQYF.

The genes are TRBV7-2 and TRBJ2-7; absent DNA, TCRdb's TRBD2 call cannot be checked. The length of the CDR3 is 15 residues. The V gene's germline CDR1 is SGHTA and CDR2 FQGNSA. Here the CDR3 reads CASSIFVGREDEQYF.

The chain couples TRBV4-1 to TRBJ2-3; no DNA is available, so the TRBD2 call from TCRdb remains unchecked. Looked up from germline, CDR1 is MGHRA and CDR2 is YSYEKL. This CDR3 is built from 15 residues. CDR3 sequence: CASSRTSSGGDTQYF.

The chain employs TRBV4-1 and TRBJ2-1; checking the TCRdb D call of TRBD1 is not possible without DNA. CDR1 MGHRA and CDR2 YSYEKL come from the germline V gene. The CDR3 extends over 16 amino acids. The CDR3 spells CASSQAGLASYNEQFF.

The J gene is TRBJ2-1, the V gene TRBV20-1; the TRBD1 assignment by TCRdb is unverifiable without DNA. The CDR3 runs to 14 residues. The germline V gene encodes CDR1 DFQATT and CDR2 SNEGSKA (reference sequence). CDR3 region: CSADSGGGFNEQFF.

This chain links TRBV29-1 with TRBJ2-2; the D gene TCRdb calls, TRBD1, cannot be checked with no DNA. The CDR3 loop spans 14 amino acids. Germline CDR1 SQVTM, CDR2 ANQGSEA. CDR3: CSTQVAGWTGELFF.

The chain combines TRBV20-1 with TRBJ1-5; TCRdb selects TRBD1, and the lack of DNA leaves this call unchecked. The CDR3 runs 15 residues. Germline V CDR1 and CDR2: DFQATT, SNEGSKA (reference sequence). The CDR3 here is CSAFSPDRINQPQHF.

This chain uses TRBV4-1 with TRBJ2-7. Germline CDR1 reads MGHRA; CDR2 reads YSYEKL. CDR3 length equals 14 residues. The CDR3 protein is CASSQYQSSYEQYF.

The gene calls are TRBV7-9 and TRBJ2-7. Germline lookup yields CDR1 SEHNR and CDR2 FQNEAQ (reference sequence). The CDR3 length is 16 residues. CDR3 residues: CASSWAAGRRSYEQYF.

The CDR3 loop is CTSSLSRVGYGYTF. The chain couples TRBV7-8 to TRBJ1-2; the D call from TCRdb, TRBD1, cannot be confirmed without DNA. The CDR3 is 14 amino acids. The germline CDR1 and CDR2 sequences are SGHVS and FQNEAQ.

Here the CDR3 reads CASRYGDSPSYGYTF. J is TRBJ1-2 and V is TRBV6-5; TCRdb reports TRBD1, a call that lacks DNA to check it against. The CDR3 is 15 amino acids. The germline gives CDR1 MNHEY, CDR2 SVGAGI.

V is TRBV5-6 and J is TRBJ2-1. This CDR3 comprises 13 residues. The germline CDR1 and CDR2 sequences are SGHDT and YYEEEE. The CDR3 loop is CASSSRMENEQFF.

The chain uses TRBV7-8 and TRBJ2-3; with no DNA, the TCRdb D assignment of TRBD2 cannot be verified. The CDR3 is 17 residues long. Germline loops: CDR1 SGHVS, CDR2 FQNEAQ. CDR3 sequence: CASSLVSSGEGTDTQYF.

The chain is built from TRBV28 and TRBJ1-3. Germline V gene data show CDR1 as MDHEN and CDR2 as SYDVKM. The CDR3 has 15 amino acids. This chain's CDR3 is CASRTQAFSGSTIYF.

This chain joins TRBV9 and TRBJ2-7; TCRdb's assignment of TRBD1 cannot be checked, as there is no DNA. The CDR3 runs to 15 residues. Looked up from germline, CDR1 is SGDLS and CDR2 is YYNGEE. The CDR3 is CASSPPGMGLYEQYF.

This chain uses TRBV29-1 with TRBJ2-7. CDR3 size: 15 residues. Germline CDR1 reads SQVTM; CDR2 reads ANQGSEA. The CDR3 protein is CSATLLEDRSYEQYF.

The chain carries TRBV13 and TRBJ2-7. Per the germline V gene, CDR1 is PRHDT and CDR2 is FYEKMQ (reference sequence). The CDR3 spans 11 residues. CDR3 sequence reads: CASSLRGRVYF. Variable domain in full (rest from reference TRBV13 and TRBJ2-7): AAGVIQSPRHLIKEKRETATLKCYPIPRHDTVYWYQQGPGQDPQFLISFYEKMQSDKGSIPDRFSAQQFSDYHSELNMSSLELGDSALYFCASSLRGRVYFGPGTRLTVT.

The chain combines TRBV29-1 with TRBJ2-1; the D gene TCRdb calls, TRBD1, cannot be checked with no DNA. This CDR3 is 16 amino acids long. Germline V lookup: CDR1 SQVTM, CDR2 ANQGSEA. The CDR3: CSVEGQGVSSYNEQFF.

The chain carries TRBV20-1 and TRBJ2-1; TCRdb lists TRBD1, though no DNA is available to test this call. Germline lookup yields CDR1 DFQATT and CDR2 SNEGSKA (reference sequence). The length of the CDR3 is 12 residues. The chain's CDR3 is CSAYPETNEQFF.

The rearrangement joins TRBV28 to TRBJ2-7; checking the TCRdb D call of TRBD1 is not possible without DNA. CDR3 length: 17 amino acids. Germline V gene lookup returns CDR1 MDHEN and CDR2 SYDVKM. The chain's CDR3 is CASSYEWDRPSSYEQYF.

The J gene is TRBJ2-7, the V gene TRBV28; the TRBD1 assignment by TCRdb is unverifiable without DNA. The CDR3 has 15 residues. Germline loops: CDR1 MDHEN, CDR2 SYDVKM. This CDR3 reads CASSSTGAKGYEQYF.

The rearrangement joins TRBV4-1 to TRBJ1-5. Per germline, CDR1 MGHRA and CDR2 YSYEKL. This CDR3 has 18 amino acids. The CDR3: CASSQGGLGVGQDQPQHF.

The chain is built from TRBV4-1 and TRBJ2-7. Looked up from germline, CDR1 is MGHRA and CDR2 is YSYEKL. This CDR3 region has 13 residues. The CDR3 reads CASSQEPAYEQYF.

The V and J genes are TRBV28 and TRBJ2-3. Germline V gives CDR1 MDHEN, CDR2 SYDVKM. The CDR3 runs 13 residues. This chain's CDR3 is CASSSEFVDTQYF. Combining the CDR3 with reference TRBV28 and TRBJ2-3 gives the whole variable domain DVKVTQSSRYLVKRTGEKVFLECVQDMDHENMFWYRQDPGLGLRLIYFSYDVKMKEKGDIPEGYSVSREKKERFSLILESASTNQTSMYLCASSSEFVDTQYFGPGTRLTVL.

The V gene is TRBV9, the J gene TRBJ2-7; the TCRdb D gene call, TRBD2, has no DNA to confirm it. This CDR3 has 14 amino acids. The germline gives CDR1 SGDLS, CDR2 YYNGEE. CDR3 region: CASSVQGHSEEQYF.